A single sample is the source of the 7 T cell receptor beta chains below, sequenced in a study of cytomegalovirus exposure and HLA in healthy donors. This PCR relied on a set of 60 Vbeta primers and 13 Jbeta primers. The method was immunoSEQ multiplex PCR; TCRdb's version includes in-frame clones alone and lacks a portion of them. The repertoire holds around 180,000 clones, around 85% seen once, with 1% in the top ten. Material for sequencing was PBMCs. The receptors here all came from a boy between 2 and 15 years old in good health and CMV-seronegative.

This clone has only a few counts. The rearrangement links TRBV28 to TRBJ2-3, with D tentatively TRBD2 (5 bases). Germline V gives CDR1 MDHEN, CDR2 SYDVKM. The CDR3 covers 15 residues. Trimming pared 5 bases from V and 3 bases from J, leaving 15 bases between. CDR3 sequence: CASSRPAVGTDTQYF. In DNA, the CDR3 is TGTGCCAGCAGTCGACCAGCGGTAGGGACAGATACGCAGTATTTT.

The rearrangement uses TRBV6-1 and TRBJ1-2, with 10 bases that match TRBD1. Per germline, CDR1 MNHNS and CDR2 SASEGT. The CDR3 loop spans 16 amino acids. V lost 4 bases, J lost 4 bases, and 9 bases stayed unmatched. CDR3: CASSANRDRGSYGYTF. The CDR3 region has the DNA TGTGCCAGCAGTGCGAACCGGGACAGGGGATCCTATGGCTACACCTTC.

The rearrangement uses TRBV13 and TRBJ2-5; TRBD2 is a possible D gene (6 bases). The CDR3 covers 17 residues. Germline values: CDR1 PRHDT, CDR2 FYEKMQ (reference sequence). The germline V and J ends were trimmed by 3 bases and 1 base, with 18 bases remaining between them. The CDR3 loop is CASSLLRLATGQETQYF. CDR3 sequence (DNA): TGTGCCAGCAGCTTGCTTCGGCTAGCGACCGGCCAAGAGACCCAGTACTTC.

CDR3 coding DNA: TGTGCCAGCAGCCGTAATAATTCACCCCTCCACTTT. Its protein is CASSRNNSPLHF. The chain recombines TRBV11-1 with TRBJ1-6; the D is unclear. V gave up 5 bases and J gave up 5 bases, with 4 bases separating them. This CDR3 comprises 12 residues. Germline values: CDR1 SGHAT, CDR2 FQDESV (reference sequence). Full variable domain (rest looked up from reference TRBV11-1 and TRBJ1-6): EAEVAQSPRYKITEKSQAVAFWCDPISGHATLYWYRQILGQGPELLVQFQDESVVDDSQLPKDRFSAERLKGVDSTLKIQPAELGDSAMYLCASSRNNSPLHFGNGTRLTVT.

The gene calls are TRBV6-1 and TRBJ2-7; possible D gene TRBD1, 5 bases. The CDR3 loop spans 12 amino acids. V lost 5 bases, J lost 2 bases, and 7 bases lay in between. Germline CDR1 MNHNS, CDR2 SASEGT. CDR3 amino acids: CASSQGTYEQYV. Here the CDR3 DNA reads TGTGCCAGCAGTCAGGGTACCTACGAGCAGTACGTC.

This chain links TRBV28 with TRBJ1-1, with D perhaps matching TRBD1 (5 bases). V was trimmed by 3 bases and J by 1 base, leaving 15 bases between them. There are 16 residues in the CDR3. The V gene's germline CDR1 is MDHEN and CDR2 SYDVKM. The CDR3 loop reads CASSFLGTSTNTEAFF. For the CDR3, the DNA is TGTGCCAGCAGTTTTCTGGGGACTTCGACGAACACTGAAGCTTTCTTT. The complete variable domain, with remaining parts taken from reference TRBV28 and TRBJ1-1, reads DVKVTQSSRYLVKRTGEKVFLECVQDMDHENMFWYRQDPGLGLRLIYFSYDVKMKEKGDIPEGYSVSREKKERFSLILESASTNQTSMYLCASSFLGTSTNTEAFFGQGTRLTVV.

The CDR3 nucleotides read TGTGCCAGCAGTTACTCCGGTACCTACGAGCAGTACTTC. Encoded protein: CASSYSGTYEQYF. The chain carries TRBV6-7 and TRBJ2-5; D gene uncertain. The end of the DNA is better explained by TRBJ2-7, so the J call may be wrong. TRBV6-7 is filed as an ORF, its function uncertain. This CDR3 is built from 13 residues.